A single sample is the source of the 28 T cell receptor beta chains below, sequenced in a study of OX40 agonist ivuxolimab in advanced cancers. Repertoires were generated with immunoSEQ multiplex PCR, while TCRdb's copy carries only in-frame clones and drops some. This table holds around 99,000 clones, around 91% found once. This specimen consisted of CD4+ or CD8+ T cells sorted from blood, obtained in a trial of the OX40 agonist ivuxolimab. These TCRs come from an adult with an advanced solid tumor such as melanoma, head and neck, liver or kidney cancer.

This clone appeared once. V gene TRBV19 combines with J gene TRBJ2-3; 14 nucleotides match TRBD2. Per the germline V gene, CDR1 is LNHDA and CDR2 is SQIVND (reference sequence). The CDR3 contains 17 residues. The J segment lost 4 bases and the V segment lost 4 bases, leaving 7 bases of the junction unmatched. This CDR3 reads CASSTGLAGVGADTQYF. For the CDR3, the DNA is TGTGCCAGTAGTACGGGACTAGCGGGAGTAGGCGCAGATACGCAGTATTTT.

J is TRBJ2-5 and V is TRBV30; D is perhaps TRBD2 (7 bases). Germline V gene sequence: CDR1 GTSNPN, CDR2 SVGIG (reference sequence). Trimming pared 3 bases from V and 4 bases from J, leaving 15 bases between. The CDR3 length is 14 residues. CDR3 sequence reads: CAWSRGGLRETQYF. The CDR3 coding sequence is TGTGCCTGGAGCCGCGGGGGCTTACGAGAGACCCAGTACTTC.

This clone was observed a few times. This chain links TRBV5-1 with TRBJ1-4, with D tentatively TRBD1 (5 bases). Per the germline V gene, CDR1 is SGHRS and CDR2 is YFSETQ. The CDR3 totals 18 residues. The germline V and J ends were trimmed by 0 bases and 7 bases, with 22 bases remaining between them. The chain's CDR3 is CASSLATWGGVSSEKLFF. The CDR3 nucleotides read TGCGCCAGCAGCTTGGCCACATGGGGCGGAGTGAGTAGTGAAAAACTGTTTTTT.

This rearrangement joins TRBV6-5 to TRBJ1-1; 9 bases align to TRBD1. The CDR3 is made up of 13 amino acids. Germline assignment: CDR1 MNHEY and CDR2 SVGAGI. The V segment lost 8 bases and the J segment 3 bases; nucleotides outside the gene matches: 4. As DNA, the CDR3 is TGTGCCAGCGCGACAGGGGGGCACACTGAAGCTTTCTTT. This sequence encodes CASATGGHTEAFF.

The V call is TRBV12-5, the J call TRBJ2-1; TRBD1 matches at 7 bases. The length of the CDR3 is 14 residues. V trimming: 6 bases; J trimming: 5 bases; junction bases outside the gene matches: 7. Germline V lookup: CDR1 LGHNT, CDR2 FRNRAP. The CDR3 DNA reads TGTGCTAGTGGCCCGACAGGGTCCCACAATGAGCAGTTCTTC. Amino acid sequence: CASGPTGSHNEQFF.

The chain links TRBV6-1 to TRBJ1-5; maybe TRBD1 (5 bases). Germline assignment: CDR1 MNHNS and CDR2 SASEGT. The V end lost 1 base, the J end lost 1 base, and 11 bases lay between the germline ends. There are 16 residues in the CDR3. The CDR3 loop reads CASSEGGGASNQPQHF. The CDR3 DNA reads as TGTGCCAGCAGTGAAGGTGGAGGGGCCAGCAATCAGCCCCAGCATTTT.

The V gene is TRBV30, the J gene TRBJ1-2; tentative D call: TRBD1 (5 bases). V lost 3 bases and J lost 5, with 10 bases in between. Germline V gene data show CDR1 as GTSNPN and CDR2 as SVGIG (reference sequence). The CDR3 sequence is 12 residues long. The CDR3 sequence: CAWRGDGYGYTF. The CDR3 bases are TGTGCCTGGAGAGGGGACGGATATGGCTACACCTTC.

The V gene is TRBV28, the J gene TRBJ1-2; D unresolved. V was trimmed by 1 base and J by 4 bases, leaving 10 bases between them. The CDR3 runs 14 residues. Germline V lookup: CDR1 MDHEN, CDR2 SYDVKM. The CDR3: CASSLSARSYGYTF. In DNA form, the CDR3 reads TGTGCCAGCAGTTTATCTGCCAGGTCCTATGGCTACACCTTC.

This chain uses TRBV19 with TRBJ1-2, with 9 bases that match TRBD1. There are 15 residues in the CDR3. Germline V gene lookup returns CDR1 LNHDA and CDR2 SQIVND (reference sequence). The V segment lost 4 bases and the J segment 7 bases; nucleotides outside the gene matches: 10. CDR3 coding DNA: TGTGCCAGTAGTACCAACGGACAGGGGACAGGTGGCTACACCTTC. This codes for CASSTNGQGTGGYTF.

This chain uses TRBV10-2 with TRBJ2-7; tentatively, D is TRBD2 (6 bases). V shed 2 bases and J shed 4 bases, with 24 bases lying between them. The CDR3 is 18 residues long. Germline CDR1 WSHSY, CDR2 SAAADI. CDR3: CASSEPLGRGERRYEQYF. The CDR3, as DNA: TGCGCCAGCAGTGAGCCGCTCGGGAGAGGTGAGCGGAGATACGAGCAGTACTTC.

J is TRBJ1-2 and V is TRBV19; D not certain. Trimming cost V 7 bases and J 0 bases, with 15 bases left between them. The CDR3 has 15 residues. CDR1 and CDR2 from the germline V gene are LNHDA and SQIVND (reference sequence). The chain's CDR3 is CASTSGQASNYGYTF. CDR3 sequence (DNA): TGTGCCAGTACCTCTGGGCAGGCCTCTAACTATGGCTACACCTTC.

The genes are TRBV19 and TRBJ1-4, with D perhaps TRBD1 (5 bases). V was cut by 0 bases and J by 9 bases, with 14 bases left in between. The CDR3 totals 15 residues. The V gene's germline CDR1 is LNHDA and CDR2 SQIVND (reference sequence). The CDR3: CASSIDRAGRKKLFF. The CDR3 DNA follows: TGTGCCAGTAGTATAGATCGGGCAGGGCGGAAAAAACTGTTTTTT. The entire variable domain, with the rest obtained from reference TRBV19 and TRBJ1-4, is as follows: DGGITQSPKYLFRKEGQNVTLSCEQNLNHDAMYWYRQDPGQGLRLIYYSQIVNDFQKGDIAEGYSVSREKKESFPLTVTSAQKNPTAFYLCASSIDRAGRKKLFFGSGTQLSVL.

This clone was recorded only once. This chain links TRBV29-1 with TRBJ2-5; D call uncertain. Trimming stripped 6 bases from V and 9 bases from J, with 17 bases between. Germline values: CDR1 SQVTM, CDR2 ANQGSEA. The CDR3 totals 12 residues. CDR3 loop: CSVAEAQRAQYF. CDR3 nucleotide sequence: TGCAGCGTCGCTGAGGCGCAAAGGGCCCAGTACTTC.

The gene calls are TRBV10-1 and TRBJ2-2; D not resolved. Trimming cost V 3 bases and J 7 bases, with 18 bases left between them. This CDR3 comprises 16 residues. In germline, CDR1 is WNHNN, CDR2 SYGVQD (reference sequence). The CDR3 DNA reads as TGCGCCAGCAGTGAAGGATTCGCGGATAGAGTCGGGGAGCTGTTTTTT. This sequence encodes CASSEGFADRVGELFF.

This chain joins TRBV18 and TRBJ2-7; TRBD1 matches at 7 bases. J was trimmed by 3 bases and V by 3 bases; bases with no gene match: 2. This CDR3 comprises 13 residues. Germline CDR1 KGHSH, CDR2 LQKENI. CDR3 residues: CASSPRQGYEQYF. The CDR3 DNA is TGTGCCAGCTCACCCCGACAGGGCTACGAGCAGTACTTC.

The chain links TRBV6-1 to TRBJ1-6, with TRBD1 identical over 10 bases. The germline V gene has CDR1 MNHNS and CDR2 SASEGT. CDR3 size: 14 residues. V dropped 6 bases and J dropped 6; count of bases not matched to a gene: 2. The CDR3 reads CASRGTGVNSPLHF. In DNA, the CDR3 is TGTGCCAGCAGAGGGACAGGGGTTAATTCACCCCTCCACTTT.

This clone has only one observation. The chain joins TRBV5-4 to TRBJ1-5, with D possibly being TRBD1 (6 bases). The CDR3 totals 14 residues. The V end lost 6 bases, the J end lost 1 base, and 11 bases lay between the germline ends. CDR1 and CDR2 (germline): SGHNT, YYREEE (reference sequence). The CDR3 DNA follows: TGTGCCAGCATAGGGGGAAGAAGCAATCAGCCCCAGCATTTT. Encoded protein: CASIGGRSNQPQHF.

The chain recombines TRBV6-1 with TRBJ2-1, with TRBD1 matching over 7 bases. V trimming: 4 bases; J trimming: 7 bases; junction bases outside the gene matches: 13. CDR3 size: 16 residues. Germline CDR1 and CDR2: MNHNS and SASEGT. The chain's CDR3 is CASSAIQGEIGNEQFF. The CDR3 nucleotides read TGTGCCAGCAGTGCAATCCAGGGGGAAATAGGTAATGAGCAGTTCTTC.

The chain recombines TRBV27 with TRBJ1-1; no clear D. The CDR3 runs to 14 residues. With 6 bases removed from V and 4 bases from J, the gap between germline ends came to 15 bases. CDR1 is MNHEY, CDR2 SMNVEV, per germline (reference sequence). The CDR3 here is CASRRGEPRTEAFF. The CDR3 nucleotides are TGTGCCAGCAGGCGGGGAGAGCCCCGCACTGAAGCTTTCTTT.

V is TRBV27 and J is TRBJ2-3; 7 bases line up with TRBD2. Germline loops: CDR1 MNHEY, CDR2 SMNVEV (reference sequence). J gave up 2 bases and V 5 bases, and 7 bases lay outside the gene matches. The CDR3 length is 15 residues. As DNA, the CDR3 is TGTGCCAGCAGTCCGGGGACTACATTCACAGATACGCAGTATTTT. Translating it yields CASSPGTTFTDTQYF.

The chain has TRBV2 and TRBJ2-5; D assignment may be TRBD1 or TRBD2 (5 bases each). The CDR3 has 14 residues. V was clipped by 7 bases and J by 0 bases, with 12 bases between them. Per the germline V gene, CDR1 is SNHLY and CDR2 is FYNNEI. CDR3 nucleotide sequence: TGTGCCAGCAACCGGGACCGGCACCAAGAGACCCAGTACTTC. It specifies CASNRDRHQETQYF.

This clone was detected only once. This chain links TRBV9 with TRBJ2-3; tentative D call: TRBD1 (5 bases). This CDR3 spans 14 amino acids. CDR1 and CDR2 from the germline V gene are SGDLS and YYNGEE. Trimming took 3 bases from V and 2 from J, leaving 10 bases between them. The CDR3 loop reads CASSARQFTDTQYF. The CDR3, as DNA: TGTGCCAGCAGCGCGCGACAGTTCACAGATACGCAGTATTTT.

This clone appeared once. The CDR3 sequence: CASSLGGRVFF. The CDR3 region has the DNA TGTGCCAGCAGCTTGGGGGGAAGAGTTTTCTTT. The V and J genes are TRBV7-9 and TRBJ1-1; possibly TRBD1 for D (5 bases). The CDR3 totals 11 residues. In germline, CDR1 is SEHNR, CDR2 FQNEAQ (reference sequence). V lost 3 bases, J lost 13 bases, and 12 bases lay in between.

The rearrangement joins TRBV19 to TRBJ1-4; tentatively, D is TRBD1 (5 bases). This CDR3 region has 15 residues. The V end lost 6 bases, the J end lost 2 bases, and 13 bases lay between the germline ends. From germline, CDR1 is LNHDA and CDR2 SQIVND (reference sequence). Written as DNA, the CDR3 is TGTGCCAGTAGGATGGGGGGTCTTACTAATGAAAAACTGTTTTTT. This encodes CASRMGGLTNEKLFF.

The gene calls are TRBV6-6 and TRBJ2-1, with 14 bases that match TRBD2. The V segment lost 6 bases and the J segment 12 bases; nucleotides outside the gene matches: 10. The CDR3 sequence is 15 residues long. Per germline, CDR1 MNHNY and CDR2 SVGAGI (reference sequence). For the CDR3, the DNA is TGTGCCAGCAGCCCGACTAGCGGGGGGGCTAACATGCAGTTCTTC. Its protein product is CASSPTSGGANMQFF.

This clone was counted a single time. The rearrangement links TRBV29-1 to TRBJ2-7; TRBD1 matches 7 bases. CDR1 is SQVTM, CDR2 ANQGSEA, per germline. CDR3 length: 15 residues. Trimming took 6 bases from V and 6 from J; bases not matched to a gene: 17. CDR3 protein: CSVAFRTGLYSEQYF. CDR3 nucleotides: TGCAGCGTGGCGTTCCGGACAGGCTTGTACTCCGAGCAGTACTTC.

V usage is TRBV11-2 and J usage is TRBJ2-1, with 8 bases that match TRBD2. In germline, CDR1 is SGHAT, CDR2 FQNNGV. The ends lost 0 bases at V and 10 bases at J; junction bases unmatched: 8. This CDR3 contains 15 residues. The DNA of the CDR3 is TGTGCCAGCAGCTTAGACGGGACTAGTATTGCCGAGCAGTTCTTC. Amino acid sequence: CASSLDGTSIAEQFF. The variable domain in full, completed from reference TRBV11-2 and TRBJ2-1, reads EAGVAQSPRYKIIEKRQSVAFWCNPISGHATLYWYQQILGQGPKLLIQFQNNGVVDDSQLPKDRFSAERLKGVDSTLKIQPAKLEDSAVYLCASSLDGTSIAEQFFGPGTRLTVL.

This CDR3 reads CASSELGWAGRDTEAFF. CDR3 nucleotide sequence: TGTGCCAGCAGTGAATTGGGGTGGGCAGGCCGAGACACTGAAGCTTTCTTT. The chain uses TRBV6-1 and TRBJ1-1; D is unclear. Looked up from germline, CDR1 is MNHNS and CDR2 is SASEGT. The length of the CDR3 is 17 residues. V lost 2 bases and J lost 3, with 19 bases in between.